The clone carrying this T cell receptor (beta chain) was observed many times. This CDR3 region has 14 residues. V gave up 2 bases and J gave up 6 bases, with 14 bases separating them. The data were obtained in a study of patients and donors after allogeneic stem cell transplantation. TCRdb re-derived calls from the RT-PCR reads in MiXCR, one entry per CDR3 protein. The repertoire holds about 410,000 distinct CDR3 sequences, with around 15% as singletons. The V gene is TRBV12-3 or TRBV12-4, the J gene TRBJ2-7; D is uncertain. The specimen sequenced was blood, either unsorted or a sorted T cell fraction (not recorded which). The clonotype was recovered from a human donor who was either an allogeneic HSCT recipient or a stem cell or donor lymphocyte infusion donor (not recorded which). It is not recorded whose cells these are; they may come from a transplant donor. CDR3: CASSLKSGRTEQYF. In DNA form, the CDR3 reads TGTGCCAGCAGTTTAAAGTCCGGCAGGACCGAGCAGTACTTC.